The 2 T cell receptor beta chains in this list originate from one sample, sequenced in a study of control samples from healthy donors and cancer patients. TCRdb keeps only in-frame clones here, not all; method: immunoSEQ multiplex PCR. The sample shows about 120,000 clones, 93% of them seen only once. The sample taken for sequencing was blood. These receptors all stem from a young man in good health.

The CDR3 bases are TGTGCCAGCAGTGGCCGACTAGCGGGGATCCGGGAGGAGCAGTTCTTC. Encoded protein: CASSGRLAGIREEQFF. The chain recombines TRBV2 with TRBJ2-1, with 11 bases fitting TRBD2. This CDR3 comprises 16 residues. CDR1 and CDR2 from the germline V gene are SNHLY and FYNNEI. The V gene end was trimmed by 4 bases and the J gene end by 10 bases; junction bases not matched to a gene: 12.

This clone occurred once. The V call is TRBV11-2, the J call TRBJ2-7; D is unclear. Trimming removed 5 bases from V and 0 bases from J, with 23 bases in between. CDR3 size: 18 residues. Germline V gene lookup returns CDR1 SGHAT and CDR2 FQNNGV. CDR3 sequence: CASSQRKGPKPSSYEQYV. The CDR3 nucleotides are TGTGCCAGCAGCCAGAGGAAGGGCCCTAAACCCAGCTCCTACGAGCAGTACGTC.